This TCR beta chain was observed in a study of blood T cell repertoires in COVID-19. Overall study: In each case, the material was cDNA or gDNA derived from T cells, B-cell-depleted T cells, or PBMCs.

V gave up 4 bases and J gave up 9 bases; unmatched junction bases: 19. CDR1 is SGHTA, CDR2 FQGTGA, per germline. The CDR3 sequence is 18 residues long. Original processing notes: Reference gene primers were amplified, and this amplification served to estimate nucleated cell counts. The assay was immunoSEQ multiplex PCR, and TCRdb's table has in-frame clones only and misses some. Clone size and V and J calls were adopted from that table, with D and trimming inferred from the DNA. Of about 250,000 clones listed, 88% are singletons. The sequencing sample was made of PBMCs or T cells enriched from blood (not recorded which). This chain links TRBV7-3 with TRBJ2-7; 12 bases fit TRBD2. The receptor was derived from a woman aged 45-65 years who had recovered from COVID-19. The CDR3 sequence is CASSSLPRLAGVLDVQYF. CDR3 nucleotides: TGTGCCAGCAGCTCGCTACCACGACTAGCGGGGGTCCTCGATGTGCAGTACTTC.